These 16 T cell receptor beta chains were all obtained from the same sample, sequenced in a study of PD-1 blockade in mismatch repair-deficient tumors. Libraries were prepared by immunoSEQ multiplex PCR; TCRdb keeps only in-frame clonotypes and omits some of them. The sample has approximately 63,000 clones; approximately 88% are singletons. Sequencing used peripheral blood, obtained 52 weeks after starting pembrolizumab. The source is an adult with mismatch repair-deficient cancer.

The CDR3 DNA reads TGTGCCAGCAGCTTGGTGGCTAGCAATCAGCCCCAGCATTTT. Amino acid sequence: CASSLVASNQPQHF. The chain recombines TRBV5-8 with TRBJ1-5; D remains unclear. Trimming took off 0 bases at V and 0 bases at J, with 4 bases between the two ends. Per the germline V gene, CDR1 is SGHTS and CDR2 is YDEGEE. CDR3 length equals 14 residues.

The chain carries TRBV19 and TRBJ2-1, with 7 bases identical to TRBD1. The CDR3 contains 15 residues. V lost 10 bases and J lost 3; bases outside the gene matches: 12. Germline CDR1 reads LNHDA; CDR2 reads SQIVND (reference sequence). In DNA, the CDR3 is TGTGCCACCCTCATCTCAGACAGGGTCTACAATGAGCAGTTCTTC. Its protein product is CATLISDRVYNEQFF.

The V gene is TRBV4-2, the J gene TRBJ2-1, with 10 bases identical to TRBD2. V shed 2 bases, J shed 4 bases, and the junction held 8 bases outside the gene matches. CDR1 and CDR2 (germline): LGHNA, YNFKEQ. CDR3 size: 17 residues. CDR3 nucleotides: TGTGCCAGCAGCCAATCTTCCGGGACTAGCGCGTACAATGAGCAGTTCTTC. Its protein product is CASSQSSGTSAYNEQFF.

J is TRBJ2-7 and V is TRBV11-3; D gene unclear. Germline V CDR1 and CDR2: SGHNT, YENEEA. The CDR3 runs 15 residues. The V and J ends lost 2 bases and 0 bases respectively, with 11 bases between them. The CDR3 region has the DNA TGTGCCAGCAGCTTATTCGGCGGCAGCTCCTACGAGCAGTACTTC. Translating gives CASSLFGGSSYEQYF. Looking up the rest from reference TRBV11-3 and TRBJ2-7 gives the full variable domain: EAGVVQSPRYKIIEKKQPVAFWCNPISGHNTLYWYLQNLGQGPELLIRYENEEAVDDSQLPKDRFSAERLKGVDSTLKIQPAELGDSAVYLCASSLFGGSSYEQYFGPGTRLTVT.

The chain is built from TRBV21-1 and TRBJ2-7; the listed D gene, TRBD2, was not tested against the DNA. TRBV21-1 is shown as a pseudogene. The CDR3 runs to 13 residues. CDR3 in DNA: TGTGCCAGTTATGGGGGGACTAAGAGGGAGCAGTACTTC. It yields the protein CASYGGTKREQYF.

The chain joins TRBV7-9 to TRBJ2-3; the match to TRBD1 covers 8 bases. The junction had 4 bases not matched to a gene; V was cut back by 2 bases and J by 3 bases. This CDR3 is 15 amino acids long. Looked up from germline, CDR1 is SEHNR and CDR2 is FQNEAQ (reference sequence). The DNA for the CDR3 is TGTGCCAGCAGCTTACCGGACAGGGCGACAGATACGCAGTATTTT. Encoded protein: CASSLPDRATDTQYF.

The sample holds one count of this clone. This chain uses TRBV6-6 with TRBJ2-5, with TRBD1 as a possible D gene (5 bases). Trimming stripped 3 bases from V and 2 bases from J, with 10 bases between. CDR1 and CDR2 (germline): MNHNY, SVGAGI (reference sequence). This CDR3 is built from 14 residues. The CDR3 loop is CASSYPDTQETQYF. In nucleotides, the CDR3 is TGTGCCAGCAGTTATCCGGACACTCAAGAGACCCAGTACTTC.

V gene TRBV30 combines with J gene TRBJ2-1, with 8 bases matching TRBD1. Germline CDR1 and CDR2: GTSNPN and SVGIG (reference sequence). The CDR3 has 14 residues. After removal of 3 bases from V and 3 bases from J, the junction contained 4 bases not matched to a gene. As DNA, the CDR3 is TGTGCCTGGAGAGAACAGGGGGTCTACAATGAGCAGTTCTTC. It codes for CAWREQGVYNEQFF. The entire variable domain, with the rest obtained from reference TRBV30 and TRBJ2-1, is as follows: SQTIHQWPATLVQPVGSPLSLECTVEGTSNPNLYWYRQAAGRGLQLLFYSVGIGQISSEVPQNLSASRPQDRQFILSSKKLLLSDSGFYLCAWREQGVYNEQFFGPGTRLTVL.

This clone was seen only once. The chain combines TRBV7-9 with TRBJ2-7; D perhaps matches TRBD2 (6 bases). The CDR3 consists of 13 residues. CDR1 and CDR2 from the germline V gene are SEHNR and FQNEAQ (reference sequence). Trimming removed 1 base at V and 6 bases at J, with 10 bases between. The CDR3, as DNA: TGTGCCAGCAGCTTAGGTGGGGGGACCGAGCAGTACTTC. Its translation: CASSLGGGTEQYF.

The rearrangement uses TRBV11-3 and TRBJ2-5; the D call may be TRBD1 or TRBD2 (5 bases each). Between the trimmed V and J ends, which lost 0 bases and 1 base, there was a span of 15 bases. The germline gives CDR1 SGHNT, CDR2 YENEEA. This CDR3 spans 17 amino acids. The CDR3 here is CASSLDPGPIPQETQYF. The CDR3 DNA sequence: TGTGCCAGCAGCTTAGATCCGGGACCTATCCCCCAAGAGACCCAGTACTTC.

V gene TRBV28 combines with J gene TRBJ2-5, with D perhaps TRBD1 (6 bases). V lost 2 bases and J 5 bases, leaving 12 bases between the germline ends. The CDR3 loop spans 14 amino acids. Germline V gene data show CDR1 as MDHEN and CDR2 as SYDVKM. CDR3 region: CASSLGGTRETQYF. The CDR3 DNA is TGTGCCAGCAGTTTAGGGGGCACAAGGGAGACCCAGTACTTC.

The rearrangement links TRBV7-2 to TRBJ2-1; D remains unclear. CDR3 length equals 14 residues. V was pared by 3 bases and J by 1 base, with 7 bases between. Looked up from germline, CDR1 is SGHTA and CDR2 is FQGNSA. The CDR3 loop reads CASSFVGSYNEQFF. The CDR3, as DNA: TGTGCCAGCAGCTTCGTCGGGTCCTACAATGAGCAGTTCTTC.

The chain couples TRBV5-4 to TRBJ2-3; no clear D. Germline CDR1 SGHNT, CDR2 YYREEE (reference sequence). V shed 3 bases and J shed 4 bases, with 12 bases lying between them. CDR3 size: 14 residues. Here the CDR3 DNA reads TGTGCCAGCAGCTCTGGAGTACTTTCAGATACGCAGTATTTT. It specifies CASSSGVLSDTQYF.

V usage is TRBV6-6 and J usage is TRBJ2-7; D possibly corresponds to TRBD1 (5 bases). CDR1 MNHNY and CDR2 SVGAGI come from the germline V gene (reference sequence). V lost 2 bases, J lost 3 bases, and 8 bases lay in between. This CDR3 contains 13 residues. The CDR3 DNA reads TGTGCCAGCAGTTACCTGACAGACTACGAGCAGTACTTC. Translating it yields CASSYLTDYEQYF.

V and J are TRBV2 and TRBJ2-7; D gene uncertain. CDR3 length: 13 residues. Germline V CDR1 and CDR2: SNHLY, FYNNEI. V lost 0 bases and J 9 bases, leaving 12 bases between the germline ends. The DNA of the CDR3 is TGTGCCAGCAGTGAAGCGAAGAAAGCTGGGCAGTACTTC. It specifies CASSEAKKAGQYF.

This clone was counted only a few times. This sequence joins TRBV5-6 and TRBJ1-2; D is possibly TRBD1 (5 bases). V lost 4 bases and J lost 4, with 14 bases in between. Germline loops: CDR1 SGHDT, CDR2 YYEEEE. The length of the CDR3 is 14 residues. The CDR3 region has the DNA TGTGCCAGCAGCCCGGGGGGAAATATCTATGGCTACACCTTC. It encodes CASSPGGNIYGYTF. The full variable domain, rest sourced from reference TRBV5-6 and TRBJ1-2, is DAGVTQSPTHLIKTRGQQVTLRCSPKSGHDTVSWYQQALGQGPQFIFQYYEEEERQRGNFPDRFSGHQFPNYSSELNVNALLLGDSALYLCASSPGGNIYGYTFGSGTRLTVV.